This TCR beta chain was identified during a study of cytomegalovirus exposure and HLA in healthy donors. Study details: Counted in an early data release were about 85 million unique TCRs from HLA-typed donors.

60 Vbeta and 13 Jbeta primers were used in PCR. Measured with immunoSEQ multiplex PCR; TCRdb has only the in-frame clones, and not every one. The sample contains about 94,000 clones, 50% to 75% of which appear only once. The CDR3 runs 15 residues. V was cut by 4 bases and J by 3 bases, with 15 bases left in between. The germline CDR1 and CDR2 sequences are SGHAT and FQDESV (reference sequence). This rearrangement joins TRBV11-1 to TRBJ2-5, with D possibly TRBD2 on 6 matching bases. Sequencing used PBMCs. The TCR sequence derives from a man aged 25 to 40 in good health and CMV-seronegative. The CDR3 region has the DNA TGTGCCAGCAGCTCTCCGACTAGAGCCGAAGAGACCCAGTACTTC. As protein: CASSSPTRAEETQYF.